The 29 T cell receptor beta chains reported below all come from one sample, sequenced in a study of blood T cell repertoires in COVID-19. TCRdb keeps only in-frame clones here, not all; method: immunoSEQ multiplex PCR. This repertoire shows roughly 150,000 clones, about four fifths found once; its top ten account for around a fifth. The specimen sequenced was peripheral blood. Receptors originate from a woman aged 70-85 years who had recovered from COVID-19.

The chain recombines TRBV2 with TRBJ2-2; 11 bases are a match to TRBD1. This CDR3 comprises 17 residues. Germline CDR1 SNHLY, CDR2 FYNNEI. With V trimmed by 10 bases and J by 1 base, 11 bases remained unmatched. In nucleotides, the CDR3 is TGTGCCACGAGAGACGGACAGGGGGCAGGGAACACCGGGGAGCTGTTTTTT. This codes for CATRDGQGAGNTGELFF.

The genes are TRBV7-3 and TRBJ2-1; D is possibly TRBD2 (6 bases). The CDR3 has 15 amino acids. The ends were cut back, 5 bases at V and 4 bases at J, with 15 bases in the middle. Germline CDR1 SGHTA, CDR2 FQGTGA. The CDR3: CASSPIADHYNEQFF. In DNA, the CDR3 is TGTGCCAGCAGCCCAATAGCGGACCATTACAATGAGCAGTTCTTC.

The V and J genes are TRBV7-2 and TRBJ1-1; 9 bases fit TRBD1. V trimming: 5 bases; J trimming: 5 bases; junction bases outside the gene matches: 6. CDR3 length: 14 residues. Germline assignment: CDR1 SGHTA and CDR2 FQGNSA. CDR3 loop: CASSPGQGWTEAFF. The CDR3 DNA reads TGTGCCAGCAGCCCTGGACAGGGGTGGACTGAAGCTTTCTTT.

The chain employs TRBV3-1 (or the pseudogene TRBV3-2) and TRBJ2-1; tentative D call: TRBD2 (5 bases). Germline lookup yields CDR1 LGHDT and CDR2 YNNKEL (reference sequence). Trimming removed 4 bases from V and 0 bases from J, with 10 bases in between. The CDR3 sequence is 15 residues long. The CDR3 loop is CASSPSGSSYNEQFF. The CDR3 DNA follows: TGTGCCAGCAGCCCGTCGGGGAGCTCCTACAATGAGCAGTTCTTC.

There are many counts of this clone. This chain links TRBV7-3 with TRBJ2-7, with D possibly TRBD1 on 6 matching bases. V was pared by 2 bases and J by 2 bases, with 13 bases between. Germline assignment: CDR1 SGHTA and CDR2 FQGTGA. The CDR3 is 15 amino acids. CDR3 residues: CASSLYPGQTYEQYF. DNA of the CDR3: TGTGCCAGCAGCTTATACCCCGGACAGACCTACGAGCAGTACTTC.

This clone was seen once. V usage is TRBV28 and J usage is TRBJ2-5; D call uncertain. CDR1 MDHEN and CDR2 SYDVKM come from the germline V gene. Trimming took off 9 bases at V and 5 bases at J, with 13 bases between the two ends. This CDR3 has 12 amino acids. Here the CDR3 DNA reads TGTGCCAGTAGGAGTTATAGGGAGACCCAGTACTTC. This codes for CASRSYRETQYF.

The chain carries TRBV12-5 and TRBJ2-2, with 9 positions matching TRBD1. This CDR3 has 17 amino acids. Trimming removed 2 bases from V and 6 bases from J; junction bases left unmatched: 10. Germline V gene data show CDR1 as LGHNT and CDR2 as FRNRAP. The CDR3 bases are TGTGCTAGTGGTTTGAACGGCAGGACAGGGGTTTCCGGGGAGCTGTTTTTT. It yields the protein CASGLNGRTGVSGELFF.

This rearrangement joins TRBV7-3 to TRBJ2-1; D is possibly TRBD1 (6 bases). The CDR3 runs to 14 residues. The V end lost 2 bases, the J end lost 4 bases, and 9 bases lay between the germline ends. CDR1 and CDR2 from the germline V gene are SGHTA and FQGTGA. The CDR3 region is CASSLDGTYNEQFF. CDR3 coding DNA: TGTGCCAGCAGCTTAGATGGGACATACAATGAGCAGTTCTTC.

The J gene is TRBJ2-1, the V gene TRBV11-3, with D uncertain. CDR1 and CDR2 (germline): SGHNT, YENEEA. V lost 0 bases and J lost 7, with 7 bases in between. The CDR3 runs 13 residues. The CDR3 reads CASSLDPPNEQFF. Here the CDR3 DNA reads TGTGCCAGCAGCTTAGATCCCCCGAATGAGCAGTTCTTC.

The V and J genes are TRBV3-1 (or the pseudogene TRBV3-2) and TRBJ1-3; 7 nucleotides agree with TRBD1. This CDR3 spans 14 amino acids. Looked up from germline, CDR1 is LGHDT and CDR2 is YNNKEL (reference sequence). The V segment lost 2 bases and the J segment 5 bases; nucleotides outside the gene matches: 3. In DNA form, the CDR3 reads TGTGCCAGCAGCCAATCGAGGGGGCGAAACACCATATATTTT. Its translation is CASSQSRGRNTIYF.

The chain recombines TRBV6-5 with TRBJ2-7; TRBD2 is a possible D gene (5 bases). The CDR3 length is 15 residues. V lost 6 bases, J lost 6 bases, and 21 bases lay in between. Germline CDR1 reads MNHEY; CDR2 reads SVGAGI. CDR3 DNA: TGTGCCAGCAGGGGCCGGGTAGGAGGACGGAGCGAGCAGTACTTC. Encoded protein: CASRGRVGGRSEQYF.

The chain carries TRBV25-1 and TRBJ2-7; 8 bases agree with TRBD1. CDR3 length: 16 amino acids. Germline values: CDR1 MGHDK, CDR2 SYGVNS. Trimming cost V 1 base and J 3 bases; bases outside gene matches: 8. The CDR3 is CASSESLPGTGYEQYF. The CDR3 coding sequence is TGTGCCAGCAGTGAATCCCTCCCCGGGACAGGCTACGAGCAGTACTTC.

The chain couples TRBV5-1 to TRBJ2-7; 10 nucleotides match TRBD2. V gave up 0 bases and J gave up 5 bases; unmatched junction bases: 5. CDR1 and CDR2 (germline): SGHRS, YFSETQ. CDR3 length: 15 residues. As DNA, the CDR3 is TGCGCCAGCAGCTTGGCGGCTAGCGGGAGCGACGAGCAGTACTTC. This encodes CASSLAASGSDEQYF.

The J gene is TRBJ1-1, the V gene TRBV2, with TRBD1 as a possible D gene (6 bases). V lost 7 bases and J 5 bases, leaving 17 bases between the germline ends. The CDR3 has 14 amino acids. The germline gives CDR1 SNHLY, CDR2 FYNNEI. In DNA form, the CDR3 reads TGTGCCAGCACCGCCGGGGGGGCGAGAACTGAAGCTTTCTTT. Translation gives CASTAGGARTEAFF.

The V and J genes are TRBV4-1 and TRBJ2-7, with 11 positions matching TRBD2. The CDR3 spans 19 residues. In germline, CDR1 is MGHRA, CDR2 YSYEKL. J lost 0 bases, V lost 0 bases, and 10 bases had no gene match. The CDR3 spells CASSQDRLAGGKSSYEQYF. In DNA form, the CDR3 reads TGCGCCAGCAGCCAAGATAGGCTAGCGGGGGGCAAAAGCTCCTACGAGCAGTACTTC.

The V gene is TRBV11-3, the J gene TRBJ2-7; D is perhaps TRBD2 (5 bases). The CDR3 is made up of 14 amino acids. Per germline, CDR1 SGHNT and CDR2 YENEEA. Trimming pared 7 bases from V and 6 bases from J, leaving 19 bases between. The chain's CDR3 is CASTFGVRGGEQYF. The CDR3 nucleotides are TGTGCCAGCACCTTTGGGGTTCGGGGTGGCGAGCAGTACTTC.

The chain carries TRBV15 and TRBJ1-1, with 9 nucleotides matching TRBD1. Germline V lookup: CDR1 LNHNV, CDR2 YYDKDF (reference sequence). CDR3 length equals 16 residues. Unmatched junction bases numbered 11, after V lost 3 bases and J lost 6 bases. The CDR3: CATSSPRDRDRAEAFF. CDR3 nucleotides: TGTGCCACCAGCAGCCCCCGGGACAGGGATAGGGCTGAAGCTTTCTTT.

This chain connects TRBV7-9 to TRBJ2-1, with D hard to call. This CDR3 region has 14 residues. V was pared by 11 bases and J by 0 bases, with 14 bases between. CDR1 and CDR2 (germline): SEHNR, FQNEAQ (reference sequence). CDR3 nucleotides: TGTGCCTCGCACCTTCCCGGCTCCTACAATGAGCAGTTCTTC. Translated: CASHLPGSYNEQFF.

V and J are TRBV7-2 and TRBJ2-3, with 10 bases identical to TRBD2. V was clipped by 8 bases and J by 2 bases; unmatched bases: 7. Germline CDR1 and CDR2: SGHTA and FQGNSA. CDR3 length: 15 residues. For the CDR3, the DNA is TGTGCCAGCGCGGTAGCGGGAGGCCCCACAGATACGCAGTATTTT. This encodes CASAVAGGPTDTQYF.

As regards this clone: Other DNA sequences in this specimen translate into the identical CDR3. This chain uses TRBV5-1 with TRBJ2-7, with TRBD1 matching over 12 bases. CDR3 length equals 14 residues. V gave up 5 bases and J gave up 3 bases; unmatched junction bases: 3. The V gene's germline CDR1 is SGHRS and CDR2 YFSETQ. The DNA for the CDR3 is TGCGCCAGCAGAGGGACAGGGGGCGGCTACGAGCAGTACTTC. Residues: CASRGTGGGYEQYF.

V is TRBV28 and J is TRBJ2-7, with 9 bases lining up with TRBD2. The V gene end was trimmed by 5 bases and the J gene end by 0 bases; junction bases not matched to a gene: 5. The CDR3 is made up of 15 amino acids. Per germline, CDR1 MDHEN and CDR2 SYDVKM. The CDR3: CASSTPAGGSYEQYF. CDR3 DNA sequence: TGTGCCAGCAGTACCCCAGCGGGAGGCTCCTACGAGCAGTACTTC. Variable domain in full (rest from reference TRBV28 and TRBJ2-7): DVKVTQSSRYLVKRTGEKVFLECVQDMDHENMFWYRQDPGLGLRLIYFSYDVKMKEKGDIPEGYSVSREKKERFSLILESASTNQTSMYLCASSTPAGGSYEQYFGPGTRLTVT.

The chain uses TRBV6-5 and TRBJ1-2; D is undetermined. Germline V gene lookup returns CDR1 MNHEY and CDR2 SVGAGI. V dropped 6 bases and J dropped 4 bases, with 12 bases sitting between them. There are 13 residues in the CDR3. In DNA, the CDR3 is TGTGCCAGCAGATCCACCGGGAGCTATGGCTACACCTTC. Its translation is CASRSTGSYGYTF.

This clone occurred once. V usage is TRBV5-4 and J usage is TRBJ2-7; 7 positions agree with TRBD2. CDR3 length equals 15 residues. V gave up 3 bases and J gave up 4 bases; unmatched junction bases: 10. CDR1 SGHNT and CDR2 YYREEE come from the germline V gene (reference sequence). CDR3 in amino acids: CASSSTGTTKYEQYF. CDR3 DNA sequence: TGTGCCAGCAGCTCCACCGGGACTACCAAATACGAGCAGTACTTC.

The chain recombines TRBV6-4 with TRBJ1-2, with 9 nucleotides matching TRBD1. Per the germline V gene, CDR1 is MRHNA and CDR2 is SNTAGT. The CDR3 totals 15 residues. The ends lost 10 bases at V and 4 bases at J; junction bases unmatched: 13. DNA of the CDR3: TGTGCCACCAAAGGACAGGGGAGGATAGGCTATGGCTACACCTTC. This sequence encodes CATKGQGRIGYGYTF.

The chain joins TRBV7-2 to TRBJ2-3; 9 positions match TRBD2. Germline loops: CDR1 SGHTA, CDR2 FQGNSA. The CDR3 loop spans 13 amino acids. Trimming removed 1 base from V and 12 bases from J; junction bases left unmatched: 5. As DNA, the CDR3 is TGTGCCAGCAGCTTAGGACTAGCGGACCCCCAGTATTTT. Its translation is CASSLGLADPQYF.

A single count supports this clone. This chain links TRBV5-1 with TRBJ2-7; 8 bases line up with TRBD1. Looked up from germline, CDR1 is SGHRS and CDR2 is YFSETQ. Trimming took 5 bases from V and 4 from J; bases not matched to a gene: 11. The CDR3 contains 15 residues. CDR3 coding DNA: TGCGCCAGCAGTTGGGGGACAGGAACACCTTACGAGCAGTACTTC. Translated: CASSWGTGTPYEQYF.

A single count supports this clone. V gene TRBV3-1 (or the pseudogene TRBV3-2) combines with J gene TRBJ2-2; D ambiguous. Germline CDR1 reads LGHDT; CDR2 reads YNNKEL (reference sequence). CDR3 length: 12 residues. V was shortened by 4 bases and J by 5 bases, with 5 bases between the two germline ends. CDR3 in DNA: TGTGCCAGCAGCCTGGCTACCGGGGAGCTGTTTTTT. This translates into CASSLATGELFF.

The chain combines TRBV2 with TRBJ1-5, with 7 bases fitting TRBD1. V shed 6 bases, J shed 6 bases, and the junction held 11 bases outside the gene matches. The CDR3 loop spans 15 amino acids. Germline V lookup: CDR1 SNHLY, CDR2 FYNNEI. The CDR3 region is CASSADREIGQPQHF. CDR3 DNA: TGTGCCAGCAGCGCCGACAGGGAGATAGGTCAGCCCCAGCATTTT.

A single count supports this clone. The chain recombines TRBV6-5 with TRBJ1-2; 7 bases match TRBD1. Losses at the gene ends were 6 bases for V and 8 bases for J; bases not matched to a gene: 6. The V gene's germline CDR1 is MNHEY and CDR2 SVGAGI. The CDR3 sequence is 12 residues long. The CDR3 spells CASSQGGSGYTF. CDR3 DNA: TGTGCCAGCAGCCAAGGGGGCTCGGGCTACACCTTC.